This TCR beta chain emerged from a study of neoadjuvant anti-PD-1 for oral cavity cancer (dated by TCRdb to the early 2020s). At the level of the whole study: Patients mostly received three to four biweekly doses of nivolumab at 3 mg/kg before curative-intent surgical resection. The parent correlative cohort had around 11 patients and a response rate of 25% to 35%. A fourth nivolumab dose was given around day 43 to patients without progression, and definitive surgical resection was performed in those patients on days 50-56. Under RECIST 1.1, patients with complete response, partial response or stable disease were classed as responders, and patients with progression were classed as non-responders. Overall results and qualifications from the work: A higher pretreatment blood Treg/Th17 ratio correlated with both higher pretreatment blood TCRbeta clonality and lower post-treatment tumor TCRbeta clonality. TCR analyses included only a few patients per response group, and the authors called for larger cohorts for validation. Within PBMCs, T cell clonality (Gini index) was significantly higher in non-responders than responders after neoadjuvant nivolumab.

The meaning of the sample's time point label: after neoadjuvant nivolumab, at surgical resection. None of the patients had received prior systemic or radiation treatment, and all were newly diagnosed with stage II-IVA oral cavity squamous cell carcinoma. The cohort consisted of patients with HPV-negative, locally advanced oral cavity squamous cell carcinoma. Peripheral blood mononuclear cells were analyzed directly and were not maintained or expanded in culture. Samples were obtained from a longitudinal correlative study of a single-arm phase II trial of neoadjuvant nivolumab in oral cavity squamous cell carcinoma. Subject-matched pre- and post-treatment PBMCs and tumors from three responders and three non-responders underwent genomic DNA-based TCRbeta sequencing. Peripheral blood mononuclear cells were collected before nivolumab treatment and again after treatment, at the time of surgery. The Maxwell RSC DNA from Cells kit was used to isolate genomic DNA from PBMCs.

Its CDR3 holds 15 amino acids, cysteine through phenylalanine. The read is trimmed to its CDR3 DNA, 45 bases read in frame from base 1. Based on the germline V gene, the CDR1 and CDR2 sequences are SGHTA and FQGNSA. Compared with germline, V lacks 5 bases and J lacks 6 bases; bases without a gene match: 7. PBMC libraries used mostly approximately 450 ng of input genomic DNA for deep sequencing, with six replicates per sample. The immunoSEQ hsTCRbeta kit was used to prepare TCRbeta libraries, following the manufacturer's instructions. The finished libraries were brought together in one pool at 2.5 to 3.5 nM, which was then read using an Illumina NovaSeq 6000 S4 flow cell. On the authors' methods: The immunoSEQ Analyzer handled quality control and preprocessing of the raw data. The analysis was limited to productive rearrangements, and each clonotype was defined by a unique CDR3 amino acid sequence. Repertoire clonality was estimated as the Gini-Simpson index, computed with the R package tcR. Student's t test was used to compare Gini indices, and Pearson correlation was used to assess associations with tumor size change. TCRdb took this table from immuneACCESS and kept in-frame rearrangements with V and J called. Such tables lack part of the clones; where checked against another copy, unresolved V genes explain under half of the gap, and the rest is unexplained. The V and J calls and clone size are taken from that table; D and trimming were inferred from the DNA. The sample table lists over 25,000 clones, roughly 85% of them with a count of one. The leading ten clones occupy 3% to 3.5% of the sample.

Notes on this clone: The antigen it binds to is not known. Base qualities are missing; no much larger clone stands one base away.

The sample consisted of PBMCs, taken after nivolumab (anti-PD-1) treatment. The source of this sequence is a person aged 35-80 years with oral cavity squamous cell carcinoma. The rearranged segments are TRBV7-2 and TRBJ1-6; 7 central bases correspond to TRBD1. This receptor carries the CDR3 CASSPRQGLNSPLHF. The DNA sequence is as follows: TGTGCCAGCAGCCCTCGACAGGGACTTAATTCACCCCTCCACTTT.